A selection of T cell receptor beta chains follows, all from one sample in a study of blood T cell repertoires in COVID-19. This table comes from immunoSEQ multiplex PCR, and its TCRdb copy is limited to in-frame clones, with some not included. The sample holds about 24,000 clones, 89% seen once. The sample was peripheral blood. These receptors were collected from a woman aged 65 to 85 with active COVID-19. CDR3s include the opening cysteine and the closing phenylalanine or tryptophan. D genes are given only for firm matches. Rows give clone size only sometimes, using once, few, many, or a class for an expanded clone.

D	J	size	V	DNA	CDR3
NA	TRBJ1-1	NA	TRBV5-1	TGCGCCAGCAGCCATACCGGGATGAACACTGAAGCTTTCTTT	CASSHTGMNTEAFF
NA	TRBJ1-1	NA	TRBV7-9	TGTGCCAGCAGCTTAGAAGGGGTCGGGGGCACTGAAGCTTTCTTT	CASSLEGVGGTEAFF
NA	TRBJ2-7	medium-sized	TRBV12-3/TRBV12-4	TGTCCACGGCGGGCTGCCTCGGACTACGAGCAGTACTTC	CPRRAASDYEQYF
TRBD2	TRBJ2-5	NA	TRBV18	TGTGCCAGCTCACCATCCGGGAGGGAGACCCAGTACTTC	CASSPSGRETQYF
TRBD2	TRBJ2-5	NA	TRBV3-1/TRBV3-2	TGTGCCAGCACCCCATCGGCGGGGGGTCAAGAGACCCAGTACTTC	CASTPSAGGQETQYF
NA	TRBJ1-5	NA	TRBV2	TGTGCCACCCAACGAGACATGGGCAATCAGCCCCAGCATTTT	CATQRDMGNQPQHF
TRBD2	TRBJ2-7	NA	TRBV7-2	TGTGCCAGCAGCCCCGGGACTAGCCAAAGGGGGCAGTACTTC	CASSPGTSQRGQYF
NA	TRBJ2-5	NA	TRBV6-5	TGTGCCAGCAGTTACGGGGGGTTCGAGGGGCAAGAGACCCAGTACTTC	CASSYGGFEGQETQYF
NA	TRBJ2-1	NA	TRBV5-1	TGCGCCAGCAGCTTGGTGGGCGGGCCCGTGGCGACCTACAATGAGCAGTTCTTC	CASSLVGGPVATYNEQFF
NA	TRBJ1-6	NA	TRBV5-6	TGTGCCAGCAGCTCCCGCAGGGGTAATTCACCCCTCCACTTT	CASSSRRGNSPLHF
NA	TRBJ2-5	NA	TRBV30	TGTGCCTGGACCACAGGGCGGGAGACCCAGTACTTC	CAWTTGRETQYF
TRBD1	TRBJ2-5	once	TRBV7-2	TGTGCCAGCAGCTTAGTTGGGTCAGGGGGCATGGAGACCCAGTACTTC	CASSLVGSGGMETQYF
TRBD1	TRBJ2-5	NA	TRBV7-6	TGTGCCAGCAGCTTAGATGGGGGACAGGGGCAAGAGACCCAGTACTTC	CASSLDGGQGQETQYF
TRBD2	TRBJ2-3	NA	TRBV7-2	TGTGCCAGCAGCTTAGAACTAGCGGGGGATCCGCAGTATTTT	CASSLELAGDPQYF
TRBD2	TRBJ2-5	NA	TRBV5-1	TGCGCCAGCGTCCCGTCCGGACTAGCGGAAGAGACCCAGTACTTC	CASVPSGLAEETQYF
NA	TRBJ1-4	NA	TRBV4-1	TGCGCCAGCAGCCAAGTAGACAGCTGGAATGAAAAACTGTTTTTT	CASSQVDSWNEKLFF
NA	TRBJ1-1	NA	TRBV6-5	TGTGCCAGCAGCCTGGGGACACGCCTTGAAGCTTTCTTT	CASSLGTRLEAFF
NA	TRBJ1-4	NA	TRBV6-2/TRBV6-3	TGTGCCAGCAGTACCGGCAGGGGACCAACTAATGAAAAACTGTTTTTT	CASSTGRGPTNEKLFF
NA	TRBJ2-5	NA	TRBV11-2	TGTGCCAGCAGCCTAATCCCGGGAAACCAAGAGACCCAGTACTTC	CASSLIPGNQETQYF
TRBD1	TRBJ1-4	once	TRBV2	TGTGCCAGCAGTGGGACAGGGTTTGAAAAACTGTTTTTT	CASSGTGFEKLFF
NA	TRBJ1-4	NA	TRBV2	TGTGCCAGCAGTGAACGGAAACTGTTTTTT	CASSERKLFF
NA	TRBJ2-1	NA	TRBV27	TGTGCCAGCAGTTTATCGTCTTACAATGAGCAGTTCTTC	CASSLSSYNEQFF